The clone carrying this TCR beta chain was picked up a small number of times. The table came from immunoSEQ multiplex PCR; TCRdb's copy has only in-frame clones and leaves some out. The data contain fewer than 200,000 clones, about three quarters of them singletons. These data belong to a study of blood T cell repertoires in COVID-19. Trimming left V 0 bases short and J 7 bases short, with 11 bases between. The germline gives CDR1 SGHRS, CDR2 YFSETQ. This CDR3 comprises 13 residues. The source of this sequence is a woman aged 45-60 years with active or convalescent COVID-19. Sequencing was performed on peripheral blood. The chain combines TRBV5-1 with TRBJ2-7, with a tentative D call TRBD2 (6 bases). CDR3 amino acids: CASSLGQRVEQYF. CDR3 nucleotide sequence: TGCGCCAGCAGCTTGGGCCAGCGGGTGGAGCAGTACTTC.